These 16 T cell receptor beta chains share one sample of origin, sequenced in a study of blood T cell repertoires in COVID-19. Only in-frame clones appear in the TCRdb table, and some are missing; sequencing was by immunoSEQ multiplex PCR. The table lists some 260,000 clones, around 84% of them singletons. The sequencing sample was made of PBMCs or T cells enriched from blood (not recorded which). The receptors were gathered from a man between 25 and 39 years old with acute COVID-19.

The chain couples TRBV6-2 or TRBV6-3 to TRBJ2-5; 7 bases align to TRBD2. The CDR3 totals 14 residues. Per germline, CDR1 MNHEY and CDR2 SVGEGT. After removal of 6 bases from V and 7 bases from J, the junction contained 11 bases not matched to a gene. The CDR3 region has the DNA TGTGCCAGCAGCCGTCGGGAGTCGGGGGGGACCCAGTACTTC. The encoded protein is CASSRRESGGTQYF.

V usage is TRBV20-1 and J usage is TRBJ1-1; perhaps TRBD1 as D (5 bases). CDR3 length: 11 residues. The germline V and J ends were trimmed by 4 bases and 8 bases, with 11 bases remaining between them. The germline gives CDR1 DFQATT, CDR2 SNEGSKA (reference sequence). CDR3 amino acids: CSATRTQEAFF. The DNA of the CDR3 is TGCAGTGCTACCCGGACACAAGAAGCTTTCTTT.

CDR3 sequence (DNA): TGTGCCATCAGTGACCGTAGGTCACAGGGGTACACTGAAGCTTTCTTT. It encodes CAISDRRSQGYTEAFF. The V call is TRBV10-3, the J call TRBJ1-1, with 7 nucleotides matching TRBD1. This CDR3 comprises 16 residues. The V segment lost 3 bases and the J segment 3 bases; nucleotides outside the gene matches: 10. Germline V gene lookup returns CDR1 ENHRY and CDR2 SYGVKD.

This chain uses TRBV5-4 with TRBJ2-1; 13 bases are shared with TRBD2. After removal of 2 bases from V and 7 bases from J, the junction contained 6 bases not matched to a gene. Germline CDR1 and CDR2: SGHNT and YYREEE (reference sequence). This CDR3 is built from 16 residues. The DNA of the CDR3 is TGTGCCAGCAGCTTCTCCCGGACTAGCGGGAGAAATGAGCAGTTCTTC. It encodes CASSFSRTSGRNEQFF.

This clone was counted a single time. The chain carries TRBV6-2 or TRBV6-3 and TRBJ2-7; perhaps TRBD1 as D (6 bases). Deletions cut 5 bases from V and 1 base from J, with 24 bases between. Germline V lookup: CDR1 MNHEY, CDR2 SVGEGT. The CDR3 is 18 amino acids. CDR3 in amino acids: CASSPKPGQHPRSYEQYV. CDR3 sequence (DNA): TGTGCCAGCAGTCCCAAACCCGGACAGCACCCCAGGTCCTACGAGCAGTACGTC.

This clone was counted only a few times. The chain uses TRBV24-1 and TRBJ2-3, with a weak D call TRBD1 (5 bases). The V end was cut by 3 bases, the J end by 4 bases, with 13 bases between. The CDR3 extends over 15 amino acids. Germline CDR1 is KGHDR and CDR2 is SFDVKD. For the CDR3, the DNA is TGTGCCACCAGTGATCCTCGGACACGTCCAGATACGCAGTATTTT. Its translation: CATSDPRTRPDTQYF.

The gene calls are TRBV6-5 and TRBJ1-3, with D possibly matching TRBD1 (6 bases). Trimming removed 7 bases from V and 8 bases from J, with 15 bases in between. CDR1 MNHEY and CDR2 SVGAGI come from the germline V gene. The CDR3 runs 13 residues. CDR3 coding DNA: TGTGCCAGCATGGGCAGGGGAAAATACACCATATATTTT. Its protein is CASMGRGKYTIYF.

CDR3: CASSLVMSGNTEAFF. The CDR3 region has the DNA TGTGCCAGCAGCTTAGTAATGTCGGGAAACACTGAAGCTTTCTTT. The chain employs TRBV11-1 and TRBJ1-1; D gene uncertain. The V gene lost 1 base and the J gene lost 2 bases, with 11 bases spanning the gap. The V gene's germline CDR1 is SGHAT and CDR2 FQDESV (reference sequence). The CDR3 covers 15 residues.

The chain links TRBV6-5 to TRBJ2-5; 8 nucleotides match TRBD2. Trimming cost V 6 bases and J 7 bases; bases outside gene matches: 13. In germline, CDR1 is MNHEY, CDR2 SVGAGI. This CDR3 region has 15 residues. The CDR3 DNA reads TGTGCCAGCAGGCCCGGGGCGGGGGGAAGACGGACCCAGTACTTC. Protein product: CASRPGAGGRRTQYF.

J is TRBJ2-5 and V is TRBV11-2, with TRBD1 matching over 8 bases. The CDR3 sequence is 13 residues long. V lost 1 base, J lost 7 bases, and 2 bases stayed unmatched. Germline loops: CDR1 SGHAT, CDR2 FQNNGV. The CDR3, as DNA: TGTGCCAGCAGCTTAGGGACAGGGCTGACCCAGTACTTC. The encoded protein is CASSLGTGLTQYF. Full variable domain (missing parts from reference TRBV11-2 and TRBJ2-5): EAGVAQSPRYKIIEKRQSVAFWCNPISGHATLYWYQQILGQGPKLLIQFQNNGVVDDSQLPKDRFSAERLKGVDSTLKIQPAKLEDSAVYLCASSLGTGLTQYFGPGTRLLVL.

The chain couples TRBV19 to TRBJ2-2; D is perhaps TRBD2 (6 bases). The length of the CDR3 is 14 residues. V lost 6 bases to trimming and J lost 0 bases, with 8 bases between them. Germline V gene lookup returns CDR1 LNHDA and CDR2 SQIVND (reference sequence). The CDR3 coding sequence is TGTGCCAGTAGGACGGGGGCGAACACCGGGGAGCTGTTTTTT. Translated, it gives CASRTGANTGELFF.

The chain has TRBV19 and TRBJ1-2, with D hard to call. Germline lookup yields CDR1 LNHDA and CDR2 SQIVND (reference sequence). V was cut by 0 bases and J by 0 bases, with 8 bases left in between. CDR3 length: 15 amino acids. CDR3 in amino acids: CASSIEPTANYGYTF. In DNA, the CDR3 is TGTGCCAGTAGTATAGAACCAACAGCTAACTATGGCTACACCTTC. The variable domain in full, completed from reference TRBV19 and TRBJ1-2, reads DGGITQSPKYLFRKEGQNVTLSCEQNLNHDAMYWYRQDPGQGLRLIYYSQIVNDFQKGDIAEGYSVSREKKESFPLTVTSAQKNPTAFYLCASSIEPTANYGYTFGSGTRLTVV.

This sequence joins TRBV27 and TRBJ1-1, with a tentative D call TRBD1 (5 bases). This CDR3 comprises 11 residues. The germline V gene has CDR1 MNHEY and CDR2 SMNVEV (reference sequence). V dropped 5 bases and J dropped 11 bases, with 12 bases sitting between them. As DNA, the CDR3 is TGTGCCAGCAGTGGACCCTACAGGGCTTTCTTT. Amino acid sequence: CASSGPYRAFF.

This chain uses TRBV7-3 with TRBJ2-2, with 7 bases fitting TRBD2. This CDR3 has 14 amino acids. Germline trimming cut 1 base from V and 6 bases from J; bases unmatched to any gene: 2. Germline lookup yields CDR1 SGHTA and CDR2 FQGTGA. The CDR3 sequence: CASSLSGSPGELFF. The CDR3 bases are TGTGCCAGCAGCTTAAGCGGGAGTCCCGGGGAGCTGTTTTTT.

The chain carries TRBV27 and TRBJ1-6; 8 nucleotides align to TRBD1. CDR1 MNHEY and CDR2 SMNVEV come from the germline V gene (reference sequence). This CDR3 has 15 residues. The ends lost 5 bases at V and 7 bases at J; junction bases unmatched: 7. In nucleotides, the CDR3 is TGTGCCAGCAGTCTACCCCGGGACAGGAATTCACCCCTCCACTTT. Translating gives CASSLPRDRNSPLHF.

The rearrangement joins TRBV5-1 to TRBJ1-6; TRBD1 matches at 8 bases. The CDR3 length is 15 residues. The ends lost 5 bases at V and 13 bases at J; junction bases unmatched: 14. Germline V CDR1 and CDR2: SGHRS, YFSETQ. This CDR3 reads CASRKVTQGDTPLHF. The CDR3, as DNA: TGCGCCAGCAGGAAGGTGACACAGGGGGACACTCCCCTCCACTTT.